This T cell receptor (beta chain) stems from a study of T cell responses to AZD1222 COVID-19 vaccine (dated by TCRdb to the early 2020s). Regarding the complete study: A total of approximately 250 trial participants underwent TCR sequencing, of whom approximately 200 had received two doses of AZD1222 and around 25 had received two doses of the MenACWY control vaccine. Enrollment into the trials was organized by age into subgroups of 18-55, 56-69 and 70-plus years, and those subgroups contained around 150, 28 and 57 TCR-sequenced participants, respectively. What the study reported, not specific to this receptor: Nearly half of unique spike-specific TCRs reportedly recognized epitopes outside regions mutated in the B.1.351 and B.1.1.7 variants. Only a handful of AZD1222 recipients were SARS-CoV-2 seropositive at baseline, limiting conclusions about previously exposed vaccinees. Most participants were white British and females outnumbered males, and the authors suggested that clonal diversity may have been underestimated. In the small 56-69-year group, the increase in depth fell short of significance, most likely because of low power. Vaccine-associated CD4 TCRs spanned the whole spike protein, with dominant responses in regions 160-218 and 743-854. Because no day 14 peak-response samples were available, repertoires were characterized only after the peak T cell response. After two AZD1222 doses, both the breadth and the depth of spike-specific TCRs were significantly higher than at day 0 and than in MenACWY recipients.

The CDR3 regions of human TCRbeta chains were analyzed by immunosequencing. The source study handled its data this way. TCRs in the repertoires were matched against a reference library of SARS-CoV-2-specific TCRs that had been generated with the MIRA antigen-specificity platform. Breadth was defined as the fraction of unique TCRs that were SARS-CoV-2-associated, and depth was defined as the fraction of total T cells that were SARS-CoV-2-associated. Each spike-specific TCR was assigned to its reactive spike region and to a CD4 or CD8 class using the MIRA data. Log10-transformed breadth and depth values were compared by one-way ANOVA with Sidak's multiple comparisons tests. The table comes from immuneACCESS by way of TCRdb, which keeps in-frame sequences with V and J called. Part of the clones is missing from these tables; in studies checked, under half for an unresolved V gene and the rest for unknown reasons. The D gene and trimming were derived from the DNA, and the V and J assignments and clone size from that table. The sample table lists tens of thousands of clones, about 85% of them with a count of one. Of the sample, approximately 1.3% is held by the ten largest clones.

The time point tag for this specimen amounts to: about 28 days (+/-7) after the second vaccine dose. AZD1222 recipients whose second dose came at about 4 weeks and those whose second dose came at about 12 weeks were combined into one group, since spike-specific TCR depth and breadth did not differ between the two schedules. Vaccinee samples came from UK trials COV001 and COV002, including a single-blind randomized controlled phase 2/3 trial of AZD1222 (ChAdOx1 nCoV-19) in healthy adults. For TCRbeta chain sequencing, PBMC samples from trial participants were taken at day 0 and at day 28 after the second dose. The CDR3, cysteine through phenylalanine, is 15 amino acids long. Only the CDR3 DNA stays, 45 bases, in frame from base 1. Cut back by 0 bases and 8 bases, the V and J ends lie 14 bases apart. The germline V gene (reference sequence) sets CDR1 to PRHDT and CDR2 to FYEKMQ. Turning to this clone: Which antigen it targets is not known. No much larger clone is present one base from it, and per-base qualities are unavailable.

The chain links TRBV13 with TRBJ1-5, with the D gene not clear enough to name. The clonotype was recovered from an adult who received the AZD1222 COVID-19 vaccine. The source was peripheral blood, collected 28 days after the second AZD1222 dose. The nucleotides are TGTGCCAGCAGCTTAGGCCTCTGGGATAGTGAGCCCCAGCATTTT. Its protein reads: CASSLGLWDSEPQHF.